This is a list of T cell receptor beta chains from one sample in a study of beta chain features in type 1 diabetes. Generated by immunoSEQ multiplex PCR, the TCRdb table keeps only in-frame clones and is missing some. The table has approximately 360,000 clones, around an eighth seen once. The source material was naive CD4+ T cells from blood. The source of these receptors is a woman under 30 with type 1 diabetes. Both conserved end residues are part of each CDR3. Each record gives: D gene, clone size, J gene, V gene, CDR3 DNA, CDR3 protein. The D gene is left open where the match is weak. Clone size, where shown, is once, few, many, or a class for clones that have expanded.

NA | NA | TRBJ1-4 | TRBV5-1 | TGCGCCAGCAGCTCGGACTATGAAAAACTGTTTTTT | CASSSDYEKLFF
TRBD1 | few | TRBJ1-1 | TRBV6-1 | TGTGCCAGCAGTCGAGGACAGGCGAACACTGAAGCTTTCTTT | CASSRGQANTEAFF
TRBD1 | few | TRBJ2-1 | TRBV28 | TGTGCCAGCAGCGCAGGGGGTGAGCAGTTCTTC | CASSAGGEQFF
NA | NA | TRBJ1-3 | TRBV9 | TGTGCCAGCAGCGGTGACACCCACGGAAACACCATATATTTT | CASSGDTHGNTIYF
NA | few | TRBJ2-7 | TRBV7-9 | TGTGCCAGCAGCACACAGGGCCGCGAGCAGTACTTC | CASSTQGREQYF
NA | NA | TRBJ2-1 | TRBV28 | TGTGCCAGCAGTTTATTCCCTAGCCGCTCCTACAATGAGCAGTTCTTC | CASSLFPSRSYNEQFF
TRBD2 | NA | TRBJ2-5 | TRBV5-6 | TGTGCCAGCAGCTTGGGGGGAGGGGTGGAGACCCAGTACTTC | CASSLGGGVETQYF
NA | NA | TRBJ2-1 | TRBV11-2 | TGTGCCAGCAGCTTCATTTTGGGCTTGACACCCGCCCCGCATGAGCAGTTCTTC | CASSFILGLTPAPHEQFF
NA | few | TRBJ2-5 | TRBV15 | TGTGCCACCAGCAGAGATCTGGGCAGGCAACAAGAGACCCAGTACTTC | CATSRDLGRQQETQYF
NA | few | TRBJ2-7 | TRBV7-2 | TGTGCCAGCAGTACAGGGTCTTCATCCTACGAGCAGTACTTC | CASSTGSSSYEQYF
NA | few | TRBJ2-5 | TRBV13 | TGTGCCAGCAGCGCCCTCTTAGAAGAGACCCAGTACTTC | CASSALLEETQYF
NA | NA | TRBJ2-3 | TRBV9 | TGTGCCAGCAGCGTAGGGGCCGGGACATTATCAGATACGCAGTATTTT | CASSVGAGTLSDTQYF